This T cell receptor (beta chain) emerged from a study of PD-L1 blockade in urothelial cancer. Overall study context: About 85% of the roughly 29 patients comprised males who had bladder-origin urothelial cancer. Median T cell yield from blood was 110,000 to 150,000.

CDR1 and CDR2 from the germline V gene are LNHDA and SQIVND (reference sequence). After removal of 6 bases from V and 5 bases from J, the junction contained 4 bases not matched to a gene. The CDR3 has 13 residues. General study results and limits: Improved survival was predicted by pretreatment blood TCR clonality below the median.

Urothelial carcinoma affected the patients, and it was locally advanced or metastatic. Notes on this clone: No antigen is known for it.

Only in-frame clones appear in the TCRdb table, and some are missing; sequencing was by immunoSEQ multiplex PCR. Found here are roughly 32,000 clones, roughly 84% of them singletons; the top ten hold about 29%. This specimen was PBMCs, taken around atezolizumab (anti-PD-L1) treatment. The source of this sequence is a man aged 55 to 70 with urothelial cancer. The genes are TRBV19 and TRBJ2-5, with 9 nucleotides matching TRBD1. CDR3 sequence (DNA): TGTGCCAGTAGGGGACAGGGCGCGGAGACCCAGTACTTC. Translating gives CASRGQGAETQYF.